This T cell receptor beta chain was identified during a study of blood T cell repertoires in COVID-19. Turning to the study itself: Specimens from acute and convalescent COVID-19 originated in the United States, Italy and Spain.

Per the authors' pipeline: Scientists estimated how many nucleated cells there were by amplifying reference gene primers. Clones were sequenced by immunoSEQ multiplex PCR, and TCRdb holds only the in-frame ones, with some missing. Clone size and V and J calls were adopted from that table, with D and trimming inferred from the DNA. The repertoire has under 250,000 clones, roughly 80% of them found once; the top ten carry less than 6%. The germline gives CDR1 SGHTS, CDR2 YDEGEE. Trimming took off 4 bases at V and 6 bases at J, with 17 bases between the two ends. The CDR3 spans 16 residues. This rearrangement joins TRBV5-8 to TRBJ1-6; perhaps TRBD1 as D (5 bases). This TCR was sampled from a woman in her sixties or seventies with acute or convalescent COVID-19. Sequenced input: peripheral blood. CDR3: CASSPPWGGGNSPLHF. The CDR3 coding sequence is TGTGCCAGCAGCCCCCCCTGGGGGGGTGGTAATTCACCCCTCCACTTT.